Here is one T cell receptor (beta chain) with its context. The sample originates from a study of blood T cell repertoires in COVID-19. At the level of the study: Some COVID-19 samples were acute and others convalescent; all came from the United States, Italy and Spain.

Trimming cost V 6 bases and J 2 bases, with 11 bases left between them. CDR1 is MDHEN, CDR2 SYDVKM, per germline. This CDR3 has 14 amino acids. Authors' analysis steps: Amplification with reference gene primers provided the estimates of nucleated cell counts. Clones were read by immunoSEQ multiplex PCR, and TCRdb kept only the in-frame ones, dropping some. The DNA gave D and trimming, while V, J and clone size come from that table. The data show roughly 280,000 clones, with around 89% seen just once and under 3.5% held by the top ten. Sequenced sample: PBMCs or T cells enriched from blood (not recorded which). The chain has TRBV28 and TRBJ1-3; no reliable D call. This sequence originates from a woman aged 45-65 years who had recovered from COVID-19. The CDR3 DNA reads as TGTGCCAGCAGACCCAGCGGGCCTGGAAACACCATATATTTT. This translates into CASRPSGPGNTIYF.